This TCR beta chain is from a study of blood T cell repertoires in COVID-19. Study context: Sites in the United States, Italy and Spain provided acute and convalescent COVID-19 samples. The cDNA or gDNA used as material had been derived from T cells, B-cell-depleted T cells, or PBMCs.

Authors' data handling: Estimation of nucleated cell counts was performed using reference gene primer amplification. Generated by immunoSEQ multiplex PCR, the TCRdb table keeps only in-frame clones and is missing some. V and J calls and clone size are as listed in that table; D and trimming were resolved from the DNA. The sample gives 180,000 or so clones, 75% to 80% of which show up once; roughly 8.8% is in the top ten. Trimming took off 1 base at V and 2 bases at J, with 13 bases between the two ends. Germline CDR1 reads LGHNA; CDR2 reads YSLEER. This CDR3 comprises 16 residues. Sequenced: peripheral blood. The TCR comes from a woman between 50 and 59 years old with active or convalescent COVID-19. V and J are TRBV4-3 and TRBJ2-3; D gene unclear. The CDR3 nucleotides read TGCGCCAGCAGCCAAGCTATGGCAGGTTACACAGATACGCAGTATTTT. Protein: CASSQAMAGYTDTQYF.